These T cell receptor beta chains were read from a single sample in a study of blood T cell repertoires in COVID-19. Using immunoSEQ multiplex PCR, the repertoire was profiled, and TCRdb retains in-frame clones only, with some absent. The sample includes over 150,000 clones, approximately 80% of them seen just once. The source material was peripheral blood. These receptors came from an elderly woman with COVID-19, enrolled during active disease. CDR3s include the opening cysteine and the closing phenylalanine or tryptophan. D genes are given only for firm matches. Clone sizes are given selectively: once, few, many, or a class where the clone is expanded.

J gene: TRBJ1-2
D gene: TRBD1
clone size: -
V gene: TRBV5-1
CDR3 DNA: TGCGCCACCCGGAGGACAGGGGATGCCCTAGACTATGGCTACACCTTC
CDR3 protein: CATRRTGDALDYGYTF

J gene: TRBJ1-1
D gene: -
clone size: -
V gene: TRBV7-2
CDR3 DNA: TGTGCCAGCAGCTTATTTCGGGGGGGGACTGAAGCTTTCTTT
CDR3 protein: CASSLFRGGTEAFF

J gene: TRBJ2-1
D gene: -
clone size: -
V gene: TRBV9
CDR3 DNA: TGTGCCAGCAACGCCTGGGGACACCCGTTGGATGAGCAGTTCTTC
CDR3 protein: CASNAWGHPLDEQFF

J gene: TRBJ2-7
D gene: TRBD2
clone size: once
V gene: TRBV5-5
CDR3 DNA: TGTGCCAGCAGCTTGACTGGGACTAGCGCCTACGAGCAGTACTTC
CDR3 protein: CASSLTGTSAYEQYF

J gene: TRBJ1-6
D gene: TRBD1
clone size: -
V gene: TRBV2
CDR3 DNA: TGTGCCAGCAGGGCCGGGACAGTCAACTCACCCCTCCACTTT
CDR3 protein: CASRAGTVNSPLHF

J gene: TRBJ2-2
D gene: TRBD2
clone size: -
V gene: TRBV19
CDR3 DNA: TGTGCCAGTAGAGGACTAGCGGGAAACACCGGGGAGCTGTTTTTT
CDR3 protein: CASRGLAGNTGELFF

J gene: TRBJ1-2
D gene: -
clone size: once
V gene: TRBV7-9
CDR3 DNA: TGTGCCAGCAGCGCCCACAGGGAGGGCTACACCTTC
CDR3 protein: CASSAHREGYTF

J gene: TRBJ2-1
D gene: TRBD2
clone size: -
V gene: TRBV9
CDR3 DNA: TGTGCCAGCAGCATTGGGACTAGCGGGGGGGCTGGCAATGAGCAGTTCTTC
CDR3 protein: CASSIGTSGGAGNEQFF

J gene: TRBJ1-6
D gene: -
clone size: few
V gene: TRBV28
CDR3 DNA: TGTGCCAGCCTAAGCTCCTATAATTCACCCCTCCACTTT
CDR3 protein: CASLSSYNSPLHF

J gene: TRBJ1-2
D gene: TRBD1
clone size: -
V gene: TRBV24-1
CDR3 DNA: TGTGCCACCAGCAGGACAGGGGCTAATGGCTACACCTTC
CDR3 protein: CATSRTGANGYTF

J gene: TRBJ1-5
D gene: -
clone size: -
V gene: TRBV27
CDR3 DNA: TGTGCCACCACTCAGGGAGCGGGTCAGCCCCAGCATTTT
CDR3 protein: CATTQGAGQPQHF

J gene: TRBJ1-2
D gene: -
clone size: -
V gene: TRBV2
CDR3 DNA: TGTGCCAGCAGTGAGGCAGGGCTCGGTGGCTACACCTTC
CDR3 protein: CASSEAGLGGYTF

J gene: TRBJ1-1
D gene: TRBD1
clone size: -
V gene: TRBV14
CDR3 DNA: TGTGCCAGCAGCCAAGAGGTGGGGACAGGGAAAACTTTCTTT
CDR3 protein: CASSQEVGTGKTFF

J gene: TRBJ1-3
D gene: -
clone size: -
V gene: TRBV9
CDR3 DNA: TGTGCCAGCAGCGTAGGAGTTCACTCTGGAAACACCATATATTTT
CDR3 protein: CASSVGVHSGNTIYF

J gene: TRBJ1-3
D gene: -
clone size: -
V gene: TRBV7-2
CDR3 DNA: TGTGCCAGCAGCTACCCCGGGAAACGTGGAAACACCATATATTTT
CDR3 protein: CASSYPGKRGNTIYF

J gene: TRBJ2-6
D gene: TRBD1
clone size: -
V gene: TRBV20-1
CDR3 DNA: TGCAGTGCCAGTACAGGGGGCGCTGGGGCCAACGTCCTGACTTTC
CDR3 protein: CSASTGGAGANVLTF

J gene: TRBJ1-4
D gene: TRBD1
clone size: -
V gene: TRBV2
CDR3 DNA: TGTGCCAGCAGGGCGACAGGGGGGGGTGAAAAACTGTTTTTT
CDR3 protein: CASRATGGGEKLFF

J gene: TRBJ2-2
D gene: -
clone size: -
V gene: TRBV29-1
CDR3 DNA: TGCAGCGCTGCGGGCGGGACAGAGTTCACCGGGGAGCTGTTTTTT
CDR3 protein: CSAAGGTEFTGELFF

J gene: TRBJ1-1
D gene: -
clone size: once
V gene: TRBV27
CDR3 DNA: TGTGCCAGCAGCATACAGGGGAACACTGAAGCTTTCTTT
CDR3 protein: CASSIQGNTEAFF

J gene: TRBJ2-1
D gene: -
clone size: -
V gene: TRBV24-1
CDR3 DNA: TGTGCCACCAGTGAAAGCGTTCACAATGAGCAGTTCTTC
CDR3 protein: CATSESVHNEQFF

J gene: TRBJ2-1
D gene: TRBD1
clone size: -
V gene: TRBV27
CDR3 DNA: TGTGCCAGCAGTTTAGGACAGGGACCCTACAATGAGCAGTTCTTC
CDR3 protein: CASSLGQGPYNEQFF

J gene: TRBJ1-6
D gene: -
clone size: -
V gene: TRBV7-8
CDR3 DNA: TGTGCCAGCAGTCACCGGGAGGGAAATTCACCCCTCCACTTT
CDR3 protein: CASSHREGNSPLHF

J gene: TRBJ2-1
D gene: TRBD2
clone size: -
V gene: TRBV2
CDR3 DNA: TGTGCCAGCAAAAGGGAGGGCAATGAGCAGTTCTTC
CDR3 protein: CASKREGNEQFF

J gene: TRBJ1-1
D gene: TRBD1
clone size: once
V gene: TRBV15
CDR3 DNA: TGTGCCACCAGCGAACGAAACAGGGGCGGCGAAGCTTTCTTT
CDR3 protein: CATSERNRGGEAFF

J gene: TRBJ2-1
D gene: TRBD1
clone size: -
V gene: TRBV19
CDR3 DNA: TGTGCCAGTAGTTCAGGACAGGCCCATAATTACAATGAGCAGTTCTTC
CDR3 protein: CASSSGQAHNYNEQFF

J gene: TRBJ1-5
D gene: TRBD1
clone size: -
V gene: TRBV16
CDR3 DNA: TGTGCCAGCAGCCAAGAGCGCTACAGGGGCTGGAGGGGCAATCAGCCCCAGCATTTT
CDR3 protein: CASSQERYRGWRGNQPQHF

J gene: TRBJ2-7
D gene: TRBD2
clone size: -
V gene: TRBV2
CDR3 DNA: TGTGCCAGCAGTGCTCTAGCGGGAGTCTACGAGCAGTACTTC
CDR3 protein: CASSALAGVYEQYF

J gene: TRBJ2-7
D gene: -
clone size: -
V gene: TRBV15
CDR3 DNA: TGTGCCACCAGCAGAGGGTTTCGGGAGTACGGGCAGTACTTC
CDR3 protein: CATSRGFREYGQYF

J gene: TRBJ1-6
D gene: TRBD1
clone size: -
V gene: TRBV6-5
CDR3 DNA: TGTGCCAGCAGTTACTCGGGACAGACCTCAATAGGGGCCCTCCACTTT
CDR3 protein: CASSYSGQTSIGALHF

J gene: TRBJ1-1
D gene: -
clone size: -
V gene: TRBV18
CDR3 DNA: TGTGCCAGCTCTATCGGGACATATAACACTGAAGCTTTCTTT
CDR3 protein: CASSIGTYNTEAFF

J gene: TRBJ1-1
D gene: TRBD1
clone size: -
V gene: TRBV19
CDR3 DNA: TGTGCCAGTAGTATAGACAGGGGGGACACTGAAGCTTTCTTT
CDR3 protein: CASSIDRGDTEAFF

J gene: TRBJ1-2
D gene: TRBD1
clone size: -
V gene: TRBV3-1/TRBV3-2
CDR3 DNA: TGTGCCAGCAGCCAAGGGACAGGGACACTCTATGGCTACACCTTC
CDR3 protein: CASSQGTGTLYGYTF

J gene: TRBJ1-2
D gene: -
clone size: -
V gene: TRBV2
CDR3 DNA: TGTGCCAGCAGCTACAGCCCTAACTATGGCTACACCTTC
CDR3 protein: CASSYSPNYGYTF

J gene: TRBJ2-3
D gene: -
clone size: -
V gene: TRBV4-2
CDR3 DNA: TGTGCCAGCAGCCAAGGCGGGATGGGGCCAGATACGCAGTATTTT
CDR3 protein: CASSQGGMGPDTQYF

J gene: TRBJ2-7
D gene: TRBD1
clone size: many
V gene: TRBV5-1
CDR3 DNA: TGCGCCAGCAGCGAGGGACAGGGGATTACCTACGAGCAGTACTTC
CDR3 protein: CASSEGQGITYEQYF

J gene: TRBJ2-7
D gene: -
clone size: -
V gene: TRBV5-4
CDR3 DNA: TGTGCCAGCAGCTTATACGGGAGTCGGCTCGACGAGCAGTACTTC
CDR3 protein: CASSLYGSRLDEQYF

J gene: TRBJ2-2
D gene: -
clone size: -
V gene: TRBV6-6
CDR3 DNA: TGTGCCAGCAGCCGGACAGACTCGAACACCGGGGAGCTGTTTTTT
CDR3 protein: CASSRTDSNTGELFF

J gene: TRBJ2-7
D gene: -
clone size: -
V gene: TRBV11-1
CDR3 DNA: TGTGCCAGCAGCTTAGCGTCCCAGTCCTACGAGCAGTACTTC
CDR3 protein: CASSLASQSYEQYF

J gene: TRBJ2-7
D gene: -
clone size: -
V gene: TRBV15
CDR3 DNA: TGTGCCACCAGCAGAGATAGGGGCTACTCCTACGAGCAGTACTTC
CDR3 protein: CATSRDRGYSYEQYF

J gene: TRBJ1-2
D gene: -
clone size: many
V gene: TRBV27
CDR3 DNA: TGTGCCAGCAGTGCCGACAGCTATGGCTACACCTTC
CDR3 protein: CASSADSYGYTF

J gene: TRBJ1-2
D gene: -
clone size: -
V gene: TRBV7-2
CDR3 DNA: TGTGCCAGCAGCCCCCGTAGGAGCTATGGCTACACCTTC
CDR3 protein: CASSPRRSYGYTF

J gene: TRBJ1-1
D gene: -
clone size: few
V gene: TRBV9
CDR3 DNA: TGTGCCAGCACCAGGGAAAACCCTGAAGCTTTCTTT
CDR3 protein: CASTRENPEAFF

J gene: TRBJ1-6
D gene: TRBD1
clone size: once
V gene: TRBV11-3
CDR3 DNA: TGTGCCAGCAGCTCTACCGGGACAGGGGGTGGTTCACCCCTCCACTTT
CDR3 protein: CASSSTGTGGGSPLHF